This T cell receptor (beta chain) was found in a study of neurological immune-mediated disorders. Overall study results and limits: When the repertoires were sorted by phylogenetic grouping, those of 18 of 34 multiple sclerosis patients ended up in one related-CDR3 cluster, a possible signature. Across subjects, expanded clones had no CDR3 amino acid sequences in common, pointing to private repertoires in all groups. Healthy controls had more TCR clonal expansion than multiple sclerosis, which showed the least, whereas HTLV-1-associated myelopathy showed the most.

The sorted libraries were prepared using approximately 900,000 CD4+ or CD8+ T cells that had themselves been sorted. TCRdb analysed the 5' RACE reads with MiXCR anew, one entry per CDR3 protein. The sample consists of tens of thousands of distinct CDR3 sequences, about 5.8% of them appearing once. The ends were cut back, 0 bases at V and 2 bases at J, with 9 bases in the middle. The CDR3 loop spans 14 amino acids. From germline, CDR1 is SGHRS and CDR2 YFSETQ. There are many counts of this clonotype. Its antigen remains unknown. Sequencing used CD4+ T cells from blood. The TCR sequence derives from a woman under 30 with multiple sclerosis. The V gene is TRBV5-1, the J gene TRBJ2-7; either TRBD1 or TRBD2 may supply D (6 bases each). This CDR3 is CASSLDRGPYEQYF. CDR3 in DNA: TGCGCCAGCAGCTTGGATCGGGGGCCCTACGAGCAGTACTTC.